This passage covers 11 T cell receptor beta chains from one sample sequenced in a study of T-cell memory formation after mild COVID-19. MiXCR, applied by TCRdb to the 5' RACE reads, yields one record per CDR3 protein. Of hundreds of thousands of distinct CDR3 sequences listed, about 22% were seen once; the top ten hold roughly 9.1%. The specimen was PBMCs or a T cell subset sorted from them (not recorded which). Receptors were obtained from an adult woman who had mild COVID-19 (a few samples of this study predate the infection). Cell type and time point are not known.

The chain couples TRBV12-3 or TRBV12-4 to TRBJ2-2; D remains unclear. There are 13 residues in the CDR3. V was shortened by 6 bases and J by 0 bases, with 5 bases between the two germline ends. For the CDR3, the DNA is TGTGCCAGCAGGGCCTCGAACACCGGGGAGCTGTTTTTT. This sequence encodes CASRASNTGELFF.

V gene TRBV24-1 combines with J gene TRBJ2-1; 10 nucleotides line up with TRBD2. The CDR3 is 15 amino acids. The ends lost 1 base at V and 7 bases at J; junction bases unmatched: 3. The germline gives CDR1 KGHDR, CDR2 SFDVKD. The DNA of the CDR3 is TGTGCCACCAGTGATTTCCTAGCGGGAGTTAATGAGCAGTTCTTC. Amino acids: CATSDFLAGVNEQFF.

The V and J genes are TRBV7-3 and TRBJ2-1; D might be TRBD2 (6 bases). The V end was cut by 6 bases, the J end by 7 bases, with 19 bases between. Germline V gene data show CDR1 as SGHTA and CDR2 as FQGTGA. CDR3 length equals 15 residues. CDR3 DNA: TGTGCCAGCAGATTAGGGCCGGGAGTTTCAAATGAGCAGTTCTTC. Translation gives CASRLGPGVSNEQFF. The whole variable domain, remainder taken from reference TRBV7-3 and TRBJ2-1, is GAGVSQTPSNKVTEKGKYVELRCDPISGHTALYWYRQSLGQGPEFLIYFQGTGAADDSGLPNDRFFAVRPEGSVSTLKIQRTERGDSAVYLCASRLGPGVSNEQFFGPGTRLTVL.

This clonotype was observed a few times. The chain is built from TRBV10-3 and TRBJ1-1; 8 bases align to TRBD1. Trimming cost V 6 bases and J 10 bases; bases outside gene matches: 7. This CDR3 has 12 residues. CDR1 is ENHRY and CDR2 is SYGVKD in the germline V gene. CDR3 residues: CAISFDRGIAFF. The CDR3 DNA reads as TGTGCCATCAGCTTCGACAGGGGTATAGCTTTCTTT.

In its sample, this clonotype was seen many times. This sequence joins TRBV12-3 or TRBV12-4 and TRBJ1-2, with 8 positions matching TRBD1. This CDR3 comprises 13 residues. The ends lost 5 bases at V and 7 bases at J; junction bases unmatched: 6. The CDR3 loop reads CASSLRTGLGYTF. CDR3 bases: TGTGCCAGCAGTCTTCGGACAGGGCTTGGCTACACCTTC.

CDR3 DNA: TGTGCCAGCAGCTCAGACAGGGGGCATCTTTGGGAGCAGTACTTC. Amino acids: CASSSDRGHLWEQYF. This chain connects TRBV7-9 to TRBJ2-7; 10 nucleotides agree with TRBD1. The CDR3 consists of 15 residues. Germline CDR1 SEHNR, CDR2 FQNEAQ (reference sequence). The junction had 10 bases not matched to a gene; V was cut back by 4 bases and J by 7 bases.

This CDR3 reads CASSVRDRGHREAFF. CDR3 in DNA: TGTGCCAGTAGTGTCCGGGACAGGGGGCACCGAGAAGCTTTCTTT. The chain has TRBV19 and TRBJ1-1; TRBD1 aligns across 12 bases. The CDR3 runs to 15 residues. Per germline, CDR1 LNHDA and CDR2 SQIVND (reference sequence). Trimming took 5 bases from V and 8 from J; bases not matched to a gene: 9. Combining the CDR3 with reference TRBV19 and TRBJ1-1 gives the whole variable domain DGGITQSPKYLFRKEGQNVTLSCEQNLNHDAMYWYRQDPGQGLRLIYYSQIVNDFQKGDIAEGYSVSREKKESFPLTVTSAQKNPTAFYLCASSVRDRGHREAFFGQGTRLTVV.

The chain combines TRBV5-1 with TRBJ1-2; D is unresolved. Trimming removed 2 bases from V and 7 bases from J, with 12 bases in between. Germline V CDR1 and CDR2: SGHRS, YFSETQ. The CDR3 sequence is 13 residues long. CDR3 sequence (DNA): TGCGCCAGCAGCTTAACCCACGGGTCTGGCTACACCTTC. The encoded protein is CASSLTHGSGYTF.

This clonotype was picked up many times. The chain joins TRBV24-1 to TRBJ2-1, with 8 bases matching TRBD1. Trimming at V came to 7 bases and at J to 5 bases, leaving 6 bases not matched to a gene. Per germline, CDR1 KGHDR and CDR2 SFDVKD. CDR3 length equals 14 residues. CDR3 nucleotide sequence: TGTGCCACCAGCCTGGACAGGGCTCACAATGAGCAGTTCTTC. As protein: CATSLDRAHNEQFF.

The chain links TRBV10-3 to TRBJ1-5, with D uncertain. CDR3 length equals 13 residues. The V end lost 0 bases, the J end lost 7 bases, and 7 bases lay between the germline ends. Germline V lookup: CDR1 ENHRY, CDR2 SYGVKD. The CDR3 coding sequence is TGTGCCATCAGTGAGTCAGGTGTGCAGCCCCAGCATTTT. This codes for CAISESGVQPQHF.

J is TRBJ2-6 and V is TRBV20-1; maybe TRBD2 (5 bases). Germline V gene sequence: CDR1 DFQATT, CDR2 SNEGSKA (reference sequence). This CDR3 spans 13 amino acids. V shed 3 bases and J shed 9 bases, with 12 bases lying between them. CDR3 in amino acids: CSARNAAGNVLTF. The CDR3 DNA sequence: TGCAGTGCTAGGAATGCCGCGGGCAACGTCCTGACTTTC.